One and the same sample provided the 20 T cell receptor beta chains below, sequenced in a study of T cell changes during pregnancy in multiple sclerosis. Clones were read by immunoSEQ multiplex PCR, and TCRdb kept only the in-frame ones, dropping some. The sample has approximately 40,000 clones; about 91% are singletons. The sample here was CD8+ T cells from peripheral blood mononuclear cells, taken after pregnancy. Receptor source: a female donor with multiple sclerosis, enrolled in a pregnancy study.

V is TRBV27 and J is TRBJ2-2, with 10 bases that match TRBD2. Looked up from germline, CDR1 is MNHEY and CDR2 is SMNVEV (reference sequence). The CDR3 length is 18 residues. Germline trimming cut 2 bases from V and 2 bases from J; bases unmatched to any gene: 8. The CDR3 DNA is TGTGCCAGCAGTTTAGGGCCTAGCGGGAGTCCCAACACCGGGGAGCTGTTTTTT. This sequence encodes CASSLGPSGSPNTGELFF.

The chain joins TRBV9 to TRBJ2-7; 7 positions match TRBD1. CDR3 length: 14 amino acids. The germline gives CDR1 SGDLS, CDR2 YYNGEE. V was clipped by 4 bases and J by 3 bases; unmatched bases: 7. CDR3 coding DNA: TGTGCCAGCAGCACCCGGACAGGTGGCTACGAGCAGTACTTC. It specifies CASSTRTGGYEQYF.

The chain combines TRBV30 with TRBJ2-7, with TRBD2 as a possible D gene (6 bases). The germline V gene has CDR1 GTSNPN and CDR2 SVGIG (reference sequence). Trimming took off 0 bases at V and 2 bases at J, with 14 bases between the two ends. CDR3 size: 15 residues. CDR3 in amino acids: CAWSVGGGLTYEQYF. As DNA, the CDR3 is TGTGCCTGGAGTGTGGGCGGAGGGCTAACCTACGAGCAGTACTTC.

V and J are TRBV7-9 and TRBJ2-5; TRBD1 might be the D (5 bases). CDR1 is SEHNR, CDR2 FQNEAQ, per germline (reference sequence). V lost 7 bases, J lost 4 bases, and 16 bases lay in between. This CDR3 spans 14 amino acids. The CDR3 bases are TGTGCCAGCACTCAAATCAGGGCGAGAGAGACCCAGTACTTC. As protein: CASTQIRARETQYF.

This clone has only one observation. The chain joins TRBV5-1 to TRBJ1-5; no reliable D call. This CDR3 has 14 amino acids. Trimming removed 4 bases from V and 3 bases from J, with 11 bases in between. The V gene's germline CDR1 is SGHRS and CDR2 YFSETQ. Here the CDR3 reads CASSEGGYNQPQHF. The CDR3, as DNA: TGCGCCAGCAGCGAGGGAGGGTACAATCAGCCCCAGCATTTT.

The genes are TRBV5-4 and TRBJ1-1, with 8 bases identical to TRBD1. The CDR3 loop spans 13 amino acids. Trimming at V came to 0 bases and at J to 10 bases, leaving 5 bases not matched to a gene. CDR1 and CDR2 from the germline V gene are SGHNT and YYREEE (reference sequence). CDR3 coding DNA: TGTGCCAGCAGCTTGGGGGCAGGGGGCATAGCTTTCTTT. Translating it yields CASSLGAGGIAFF.

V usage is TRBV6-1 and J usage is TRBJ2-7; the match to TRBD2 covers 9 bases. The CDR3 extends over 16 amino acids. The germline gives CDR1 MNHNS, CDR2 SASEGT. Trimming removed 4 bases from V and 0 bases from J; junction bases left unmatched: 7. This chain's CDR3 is CASSVRASGVSYEQYF. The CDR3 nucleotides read TGTGCCAGCAGTGTTCGGGCTAGCGGGGTCTCCTACGAGCAGTACTTC.

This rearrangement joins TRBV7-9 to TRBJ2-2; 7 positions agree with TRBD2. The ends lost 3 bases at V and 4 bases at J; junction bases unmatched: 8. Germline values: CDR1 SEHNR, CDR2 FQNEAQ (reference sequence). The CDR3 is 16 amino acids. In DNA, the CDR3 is TGTGCCAGCAGCTTCCAGTTGCGGGAGCTCACCGGGGAGCTGTTTTTT. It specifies CASSFQLRELTGELFF.

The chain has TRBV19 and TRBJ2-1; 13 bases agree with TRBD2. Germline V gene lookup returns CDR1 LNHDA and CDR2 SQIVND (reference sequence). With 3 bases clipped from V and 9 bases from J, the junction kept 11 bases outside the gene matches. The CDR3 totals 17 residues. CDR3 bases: TGTGCCAGTAGTATCGCCCCTGGACTAGCGGGAGAGGTTGAGCAGTTCTTC. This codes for CASSIAPGLAGEVEQFF.

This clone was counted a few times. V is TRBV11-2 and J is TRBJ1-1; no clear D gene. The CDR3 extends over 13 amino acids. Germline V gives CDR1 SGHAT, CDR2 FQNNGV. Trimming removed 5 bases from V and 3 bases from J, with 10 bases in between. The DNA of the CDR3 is TGTGCCAGCAGCGGACTCAGGTACACTGAAGCTTTCTTT. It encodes CASSGLRYTEAFF.

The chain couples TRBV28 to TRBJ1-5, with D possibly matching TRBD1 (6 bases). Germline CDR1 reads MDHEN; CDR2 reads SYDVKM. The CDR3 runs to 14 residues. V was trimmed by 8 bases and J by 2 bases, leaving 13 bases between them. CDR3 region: CASSEYRGNQPQHF. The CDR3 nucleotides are TGTGCCAGCTCCGAGTACAGGGGCAATCAGCCCCAGCATTTT. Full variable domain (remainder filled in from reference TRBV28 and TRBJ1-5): DVKVTQSSRYLVKRTGEKVFLECVQDMDHENMFWYRQDPGLGLRLIYFSYDVKMKEKGDIPEGYSVSREKKERFSLILESASTNQTSMYLCASSEYRGNQPQHFGDGTRLSIL.

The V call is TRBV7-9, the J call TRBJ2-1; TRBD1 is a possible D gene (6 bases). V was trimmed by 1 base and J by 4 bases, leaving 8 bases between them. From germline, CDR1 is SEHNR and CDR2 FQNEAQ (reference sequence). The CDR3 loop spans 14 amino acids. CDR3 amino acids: CASSLVQGYNEQFF. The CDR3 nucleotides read TGTGCCAGCAGCTTAGTACAGGGTTACAATGAGCAGTTCTTC.

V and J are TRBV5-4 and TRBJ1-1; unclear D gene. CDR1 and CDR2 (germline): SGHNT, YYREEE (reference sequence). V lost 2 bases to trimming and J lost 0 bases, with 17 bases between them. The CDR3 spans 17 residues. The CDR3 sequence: CASSLHFRGFMNTEAFF. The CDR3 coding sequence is TGTGCCAGCAGCTTACATTTTCGTGGTTTCATGAACACTGAAGCTTTCTTT.

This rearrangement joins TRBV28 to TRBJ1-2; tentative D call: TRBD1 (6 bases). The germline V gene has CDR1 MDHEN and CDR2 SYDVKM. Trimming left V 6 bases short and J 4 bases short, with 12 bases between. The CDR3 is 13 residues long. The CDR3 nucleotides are TGTGCCAGCAGCCTAGGACAGACCTATGGCTACACCTTC. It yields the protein CASSLGQTYGYTF.

The DNA of the CDR3 is TGTGCCAGTAGTATGGCCGGGACAAAAAGGAATTCACCCCTCCACTTT. Amino acid sequence: CASSMAGTKRNSPLHF. This chain connects TRBV19 to TRBJ1-6; D perhaps matches TRBD1 (6 bases). Germline V gene data show CDR1 as LNHDA and CDR2 as SQIVND (reference sequence). The CDR3 extends over 16 amino acids. V dropped 3 bases and J dropped 7 bases, with 16 bases sitting between them.

The CDR3 sequence is CASSSLGGEQFF. CDR3 DNA sequence: TGTGCCAGCAGTTCCCTTGGCGGGGAGCAGTTCTTC. The J gene is TRBJ2-1, the V gene TRBV27, with a possible D match to TRBD2 (5 bases). CDR3 length: 12 amino acids. Germline-derived CDR1 and CDR2 are MNHEY and SMNVEV (reference sequence). Trimming stripped 4 bases from V and 10 bases from J, with 11 bases between.

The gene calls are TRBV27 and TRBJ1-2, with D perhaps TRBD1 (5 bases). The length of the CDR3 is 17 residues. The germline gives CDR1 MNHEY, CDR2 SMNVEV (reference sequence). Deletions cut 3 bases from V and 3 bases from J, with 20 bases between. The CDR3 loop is CASSFNFREGLHYGYTF. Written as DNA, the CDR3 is TGTGCCAGCAGTTTCAATTTCCGGGAGGGGCTTCACTATGGCTACACCTTC.

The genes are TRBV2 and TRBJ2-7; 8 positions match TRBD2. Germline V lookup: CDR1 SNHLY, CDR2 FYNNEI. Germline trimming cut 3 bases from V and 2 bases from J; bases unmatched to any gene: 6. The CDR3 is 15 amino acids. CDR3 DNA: TGTGCCAGCAGTGAGGGGCTAGCGGGCACCTACGAGCAGTACTTC. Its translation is CASSEGLAGTYEQYF.

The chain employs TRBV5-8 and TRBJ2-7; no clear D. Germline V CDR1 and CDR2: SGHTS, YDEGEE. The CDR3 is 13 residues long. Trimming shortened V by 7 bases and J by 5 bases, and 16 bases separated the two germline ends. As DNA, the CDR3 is TGTGCCAGCTTAAGGTGGTCTGAGGACGAGCAGTACTTC. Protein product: CASLRWSEDEQYF.

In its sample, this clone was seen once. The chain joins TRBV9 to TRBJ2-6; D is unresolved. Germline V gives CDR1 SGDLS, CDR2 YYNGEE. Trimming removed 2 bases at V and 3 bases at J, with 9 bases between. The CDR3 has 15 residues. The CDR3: CASSVEVRGANVLTF. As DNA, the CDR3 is TGTGCCAGCAGCGTTGAGGTTCGTGGGGCCAACGTCCTGACTTTC.